This T cell receptor (beta chain) was recorded in a study of blood T cell repertoires in COVID-19. Study context: COVID-19 samples collected from the United States, Italy and Spain covered acute and convalescent phases. PBMCs, B-cell-depleted T cells, or T cells provided the cDNA or gDNA that made up the material.

Original analysis: Amplification of reference gene primers provided the estimated nucleated cell counts. Only in-frame clones appear in the TCRdb table, and some are missing; sequencing was by immunoSEQ multiplex PCR. V and J calls and clone size are as listed in that table; D and trimming were resolved from the DNA. The data contain about 300,000 clones, around nine tenths of them singletons. Germline CDR1 is SEHNR and CDR2 is FQNEAQ (reference sequence). Trimming cost V 5 bases and J 0 bases, with 12 bases left between them. This CDR3 has 15 amino acids. The sample consisted of peripheral blood. The receptor comes from a man in his 70s with acute or convalescent COVID-19. The rearrangement joins TRBV7-9 to TRBJ2-3; perhaps TRBD1 as D (6 bases). The CDR3 DNA is TGTGCCAGCAGCCTCGGGACACCTAGCACAGATACGCAGTATTTT. Its translation: CASSLGTPSTDTQYF.